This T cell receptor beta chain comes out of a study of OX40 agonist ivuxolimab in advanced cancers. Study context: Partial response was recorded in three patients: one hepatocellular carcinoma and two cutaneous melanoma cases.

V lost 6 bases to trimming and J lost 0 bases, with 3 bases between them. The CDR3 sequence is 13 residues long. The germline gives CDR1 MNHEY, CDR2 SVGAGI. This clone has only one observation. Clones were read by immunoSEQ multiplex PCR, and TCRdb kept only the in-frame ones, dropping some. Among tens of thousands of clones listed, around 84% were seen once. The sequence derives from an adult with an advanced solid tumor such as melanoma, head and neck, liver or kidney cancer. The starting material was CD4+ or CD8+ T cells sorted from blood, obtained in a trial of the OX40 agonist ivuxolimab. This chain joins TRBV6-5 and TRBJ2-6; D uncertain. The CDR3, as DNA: TGTGCCAGCAGCTCCTCTGGGGCCAACGTCCTGACTTTC. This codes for CASSSSGANVLTF.